The rows below give T cell receptor beta chains drawn from one sample of a study of T cell repertoires in aging, cancer and after chemotherapy. Using its own MiXCR run on the multiplex PCR reads, TCRdb lists one record per CDR3 protein. The repertoire holds 3,500 or so distinct CDR3 sequences, with about 35% as singletons. Sequenced material: blood. These receptor sequences come from a human donor in good health. The CDR3 runs from the conserved cysteine through the conserved F or W. Each record gives: J gene, D gene, V gene, clone size, CDR3 DNA, CDR3 protein. The D gene is left open where the match is weak. Rows give clone size only sometimes, using once, few, many, or a class for an expanded clone.

>TRBJ1-2|NA|TRBV6-1|NA
TGTGCCAGCAGTGAAGACAGGGTGGGTGGCTACACCTTC
CASSEDRVGGYTF
>TRBJ2-7|NA|TRBV6-5|few
TGTGCCAGCAGCTACCGAATGGGCGAGCAGTACTTC
CASSYRMGEQYF
>TRBJ2-5|NA|TRBV5-4|few
TGTGCCAGCAGCTTGGTCGGAGAGACCCAGTACTTC
CASSLVGETQYF
>TRBJ2-7|NA|TRBV7-9|NA
TGTGCCAGCAGCTTAGCCATGGGAATAGACCACGAGCAGTACTTC
CASSLAMGIDHEQYF
>TRBJ2-5|NA|TRBV27|medium-sized
TGTGCCAGCAGTTTATCTCAGGGGACCAGGACCCAGTACTTC
CASSLSQGTRTQYF
>TRBJ2-3|TRBD1|TRBV18|few
TGTGCCAGCTCACCCCTCGGGACAGGAAGCACAGATACGCAGTATTTT
CASSPLGTGSTDTQYF
>TRBJ2-5|NA|TRBV5-5|NA
TGTGCCAGCAGCCAAGATGGGGCTTCACAAGAGACCCAGTACTTC
CASSQDGASQETQYF
>TRBJ2-1|TRBD2|TRBV19|few
TGTGCCAGTAGTATAACAGCGGGGGACTACAATGAGCAGTTCTTC
CASSITAGDYNEQFF
>TRBJ1-2|NA|TRBV12-3/TRBV12-4|medium-sized
TGTGCCAGCAGTTCTATGACGGGCTACACCTTC
CASSSMTGYTF
>TRBJ2-2|NA|TRBV5-1|few
TGCGCCAGCAGCTTGGCCGGGACGGCGGGGACCGGGGAGCTGTTTTTT
CASSLAGTAGTGELFF
>TRBJ1-2|NA|TRBV7-9|NA
TGTGCCAGCAGCCATCTTCAGGTGTCCGGAGGCTACACCTTC
CASSHLQVSGGYTF
>TRBJ2-1|NA|TRBV5-5|NA
TGTGCCAGCAGCTCCTCTTGGGGTGAGCAGTTCTTC
CASSSSWGEQFF
>TRBJ2-2|NA|TRBV6-5|large
TGTGCCAGCAGTTACAGGGCCACCGGGGAGCTGTTTTTT
CASSYRATGELFF